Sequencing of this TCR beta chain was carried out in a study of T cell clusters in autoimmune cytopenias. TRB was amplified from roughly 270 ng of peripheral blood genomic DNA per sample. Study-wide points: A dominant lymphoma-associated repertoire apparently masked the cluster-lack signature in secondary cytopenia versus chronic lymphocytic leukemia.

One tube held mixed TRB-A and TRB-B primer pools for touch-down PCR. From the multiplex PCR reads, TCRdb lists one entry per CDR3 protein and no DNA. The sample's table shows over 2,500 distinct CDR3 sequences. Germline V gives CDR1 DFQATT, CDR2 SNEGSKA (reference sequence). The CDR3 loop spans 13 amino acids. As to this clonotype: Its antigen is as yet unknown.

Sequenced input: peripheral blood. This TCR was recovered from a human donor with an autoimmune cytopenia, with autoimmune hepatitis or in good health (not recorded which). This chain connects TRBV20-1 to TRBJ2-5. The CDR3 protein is CSAWKGPQETQYF.